These T cell receptor beta chains were read from a single sample in a study of blood T cell repertoires in COVID-19. Clones were read by immunoSEQ multiplex PCR, and TCRdb kept only the in-frame ones, dropping some. The sample lists over 200,000 clones, 75% to 90% seen once, with more than 5.5% in the top ten. The sample consisted of peripheral blood. The source is a man aged 55 to 70 who had recovered from COVID-19. Each CDR3 is given with its conserved first and last residue. D genes are given only for firm matches. Not every row has a clone size; where given, it reads once, few, many or a size class.

-	TRBV5-1	TRBD1	TRBJ2-7	TGCGCCAGCAGCAGGGGACAGGGTCTCCACGAGCAGTACTTC	CASSRGQGLHEQYF
-	TRBV10-3	TRBD1	TRBJ1-4	TGTGCCATCAGCCGGGACAGGCTTAATGAAAAACTGTTTTTT	CAISRDRLNEKLFF
-	TRBV5-1	TRBD1	TRBJ1-4	TGCGCCAGCAGCCCGGGACAGCCGAATGAAAAACTGTTTTTT	CASSPGQPNEKLFF
-	TRBV28	TRBD1	TRBJ2-2	TGTGCCAGCAGTAGACAGGGAACGCCCGGGGAGCTGTTTTTT	CASSRQGTPGELFF
-	TRBV9	TRBD1	TRBJ2-5	TGTGCCAGCAGCGTAGGGACAGGTCGTCAAGAGACCCAGTACTTC	CASSVGTGRQETQYF
-	TRBV2	TRBD1	TRBJ1-4	TGTGCCAGCAGCGAACCCGGACAGGCAACTAATGAAAAACTGTTTTTT	CASSEPGQATNEKLFF
-	TRBV27	-	TRBJ1-1	TGTGCCAGCAGTCCCCTGGGAGGGGTGAGGACTGAAGCTTTCTTT	CASSPLGGVRTEAFF
-	TRBV5-4	TRBD1	TRBJ1-2	TGTGCCAGCAGCTTGCCCGGGACAGTTTTAAACTATGGCTACACCTTC	CASSLPGTVLNYGYTF
-	TRBV9	-	TRBJ2-3	TGTGCCAGCAGCGTAGTTGGGGGGTACAGTACAGATACGCAGTATTTT	CASSVVGGYSTDTQYF
-	TRBV6-1	-	TRBJ2-7	TGTGCCAGCAGTGAATTCGTGGGGTTTTTGGGACAAACCTACGAGCAGTACTTC	CASSEFVGFLGQTYEQYF
-	TRBV5-1	-	TRBJ2-2	TGCGCCAGCAGCTCAGGGACAAGAAGCACCGGGGAGCTGTTTTTT	CASSSGTRSTGELFF
-	TRBV7-3	TRBD1	TRBJ2-1	TGTGCCAGCAGCCCCCGACAGGGCCCCTCGGCGGAGCAGTTCTTC	CASSPRQGPSAEQFF
-	TRBV27	-	TRBJ1-2	TGTGCCAGCAGTCCCAGGATAGGGGCTAACTATGGCTACACCTTC	CASSPRIGANYGYTF
-	TRBV18	-	TRBJ1-2	TGTGCCAGCTCACCGGGTCCACAGAGCTATGGCTACACCTTC	CASSPGPQSYGYTF
few	TRBV30	-	TRBJ2-7	TGTGCCTGGAGCCCAGATTCCTACGAGCAGTACTTC	CAWSPDSYEQYF
once	TRBV19	-	TRBJ2-6	TGTGCCAGTAGTATAGAGGGCACTGGGGCCAACGTCCTGACTTTC	CASSIEGTGANVLTF
-	TRBV5-1	TRBD1	TRBJ1-4	TGCGCCAGCAGCCCCGGGACAGGGGGTGAAAAACTGTTTTTT	CASSPGTGGEKLFF
few	TRBV10-3	TRBD1	TRBJ1-1	TGTGCCACCTTACCCGGGACAGGGAGAGATAACACTGAAGCTTTCTTT	CATLPGTGRDNTEAFF
-	TRBV30	-	TRBJ2-7	TGTGCCTTCGGCAGGTCCTACGAGCAGTACTTC	CAFGRSYEQYF
-	TRBV6-1	-	TRBJ2-5	TGTGCCAGCAGTGAAGGGACCGGGAGCACGGAGACCCAGTACTTC	CASSEGTGSTETQYF
-	TRBV7-2	-	TRBJ2-7	TGTGCCAGCAGCTTCCGGACGGGGTACTACGAGCAGTACTTC	CASSFRTGYYEQYF
-	TRBV19	-	TRBJ1-2	TGTGCCAGTAGTGAACAGACAGGACCTCGCTACACCTTC	CASSEQTGPRYTF
-	TRBV5-4	TRBD1	TRBJ2-1	TGTGCCAGCAGCCAAACCGGACAGGGGACCTACAATGAGCAGTTCTTC	CASSQTGQGTYNEQFF
-	TRBV14	-	TRBJ1-1	TGTGCCAGCAGCCAAGAGTGGGGGCAGGTTGAAGCTTTCTTT	CASSQEWGQVEAFF
-	TRBV9	-	TRBJ2-7	TGTGCCAGCAGCGTAGGCCCAGGGGTAGGTTACGAGCAGTACTTC	CASSVGPGVGYEQYF
-	TRBV11-2	TRBD1	TRBJ2-7	TGTGCCAGCAGCACGGGCCGGGACAGAATCTACGAGCAGTACTTC	CASSTGRDRIYEQYF
-	TRBV15	-	TRBJ1-2	TGTGCCACCAGCATGGGGGCTACTGGCTACACCTTC	CATSMGATGYTF
-	TRBV24-1	-	TRBJ1-2	TGTGCCACCAGTGATTCGCGGGTAGCATATGGCTACACCTTC	CATSDSRVAYGYTF
-	TRBV3-1/TRBV3-2	TRBD2	TRBJ2-7	TGTGCCAGCAGCCAGGCCCAGGGTTTCGGGAGGGCCCGCGAGCAGTACTTC	CASSQAQGFGRAREQYF
-	TRBV19	TRBD2	TRBJ2-3	TGTGCCAGTAGTATGGGGACTAGCGGCTCTCGGGATACGCAGTATTTT	CASSMGTSGSRDTQYF
-	TRBV12-3/TRBV12-4	TRBD1	TRBJ1-2	TGTGCCAGCAGCCCCACAGGGGGCTTAGGCTACACCTTC	CASSPTGGLGYTF
-	TRBV19	-	TRBJ2-3	TGTGCCAGTAGATCGTCGTGGAGGACCACAGATACGCAGTATTTT	CASRSSWRTTDTQYF
-	TRBV6-6	-	TRBJ1-2	TGTGCCAGCAGCTTGGACACTTACTATGGCTACACCTTC	CASSLDTYYGYTF